The 27 T cell receptor beta chains reported below all come from one sample, sequenced in a study of metastatic and nonmetastatic thyroid tumors. Nobody among the patients had been given any treatment before thyroid surgery. TCRdb re-clonotyped the PCR reads via MiXCR. The data hold under 35,000 clones, with over 20% observed a single time. Sequencing was performed on blood. The receptors come from a female donor with papillary thyroid cancer or a benign thyroid nodule (not recorded which). Some clones in this sample may be carry-over from other donors' samples.

This clone is labeled as medium-sized. The chain employs TRBV6-1 and TRBJ1-5, with 8 nucleotides matching TRBD1. The CDR3 covers 15 residues. CDR1 is MNHNS and CDR2 is SASEGT in the germline V gene. The V segment lost 5 bases and the J segment 2 bases; nucleotides outside the gene matches: 5. The CDR3: CASSPGQVGNQPQHF. The CDR3 region has the DNA TGTGCCAGCAGTCCGGGACAGGTTGGCAATCAGCCCCAGCATTTT.

V is TRBV19 and J is TRBJ1-2; no clear D. V was clipped by 8 bases and J by 0 bases, with 10 bases between them. The CDR3 is 13 residues long. Germline V gives CDR1 LNHDA, CDR2 SQIVND (reference sequence). CDR3 residues: CASGSGTNYGYTF. The DNA for the CDR3 is TGTGCCAGTGGTTCGGGGACTAACTATGGCTACACCTTC.

This CDR3 reads CASSQDAGASTDTQYF. The CDR3 region has the DNA TGCGCCAGCAGCCAAGACGCGGGAGCCTCAACAGATACGCAGTATTTT. The gene calls are TRBV4-1 and TRBJ2-3; TRBD2 matches 7 bases. The germline V gene has CDR1 MGHRA and CDR2 YSYEKL. There are 16 residues in the CDR3. V trimming: 0 bases; J trimming: 3 bases; junction bases outside the gene matches: 6.

This clone was picked up a small number of times. The junction differs from germline at one of its ends, possibly a read error. This chain uses TRBV6-2 or TRBV6-3 with TRBJ2-2; either TRBD1 or TRBD2 may fit D (5 bases each). Germline CDR1 is MNHEY and CDR2 is SVGEGT. The CDR3 extends over 15 amino acids. The CDR3: CASSYEGTNTGELSF. CDR3 nucleotide sequence: TGTGCCAGCAGTTACGAGGGGACGAACACCGGGGAGCTGTCTTTT.

This clone has a count of ten or more. The chain uses TRBV11-2 and TRBJ2-7; TRBD1 agrees at 11 bases. Germline V gene sequence: CDR1 SGHAT, CDR2 FQNNGV. V trimming: 7 bases; J trimming: 4 bases; junction bases outside the gene matches: 9. The CDR3 is made up of 15 amino acids. CDR3 region: CASTLSGTGGYEQYF. The CDR3 region has the DNA TGTGCCAGCACTTTGTCCGGGACAGGGGGATACGAGCAGTACTTC.

The V gene is TRBV20-1, the J gene TRBJ2-1; maybe TRBD1 (6 bases). The CDR3 loop spans 13 amino acids. V gave up 6 bases and J gave up 4 bases, with 13 bases separating them. CDR1 DFQATT and CDR2 SNEGSKA come from the germline V gene (reference sequence). The CDR3 reads CSAGVRGYNEQFF. DNA of the CDR3: TGCAGTGCGGGTGTTAGGGGGTACAATGAGCAGTTCTTC.

This clone was counted a few times. The V gene is TRBV6-2 or TRBV6-3, the J gene TRBJ2-1; 7 positions match TRBD2. The CDR3 loop spans 17 amino acids. Germline V gene lookup returns CDR1 MNHEY and CDR2 SVGEGT. V was clipped by 0 bases and J by 7 bases; unmatched bases: 12. CDR3 in amino acids: CASSYSTGGGPSNEQFF. CDR3 nucleotide sequence: TGTGCCAGCAGTTACTCGACGGGGGGAGGGCCCTCAAATGAGCAGTTCTTC.

J is TRBJ1-5 and V is TRBV19, with D perhaps TRBD1 (6 bases). The CDR3 totals 15 residues. The germline V gene has CDR1 LNHDA and CDR2 SQIVND (reference sequence). V lost 3 bases to trimming and J lost 9 bases, with 18 bases between them. CDR3 amino acids: CASSILQGSSWPQHF. DNA of the CDR3: TGTGCCAGTAGTATTCTTCAGGGGTCGTCTTGGCCCCAGCATTTT.

This clone was counted many times. The genes are TRBV5-4 and TRBJ2-1; maybe TRBD1 (6 bases). V shed 5 bases and J shed 4 bases, with 10 bases lying between them. This CDR3 spans 13 amino acids. Germline-derived CDR1 and CDR2 are SGHNT and YYREEE (reference sequence). The CDR3, as DNA: TGTGCCAGCAGTTACGGACAGTACAATGAGCAGTTCTTC. Its protein is CASSYGQYNEQFF.

The chain couples TRBV4-3 to TRBJ1-2; maybe TRBD1 (5 bases). CDR1 is LGHNA and CDR2 is YSLEER in the germline V gene. V gave up 0 bases and J gave up 8 bases, with 16 bases separating them. The CDR3 extends over 15 amino acids. The DNA for the CDR3 is TGCGCCAGCAGCCAAGATCCATACAGGTCCCGGGGCTACACCTTC. Translated, it gives CASSQDPYRSRGYTF.

The rearrangement uses TRBV9 and TRBJ2-5, with D possibly matching TRBD2 (7 bases). The germline V gene has CDR1 SGDLS and CDR2 YYNGEE. There are 15 residues in the CDR3. V was clipped by 7 bases and J by 2 bases, with 18 bases between them. As DNA, the CDR3 is TGTGCCAGCTCGGGTGGGAGGGGGTTTCAAGAGACCCAGTACTTC. Residues: CASSGGRGFQETQYF.

The table lists this clone with many counts. The V call is TRBV19, the J call TRBJ1-5, with 9 bases lining up with TRBD1. The junction had 8 bases not matched to a gene; V was cut back by 5 bases and J by 6 bases. Germline CDR1 and CDR2: LNHDA and SQIVND (reference sequence). The CDR3 length is 15 residues. The CDR3, as DNA: TGTGCCAGTAGTGCCCAAGGGACAGGGAGTCAGCCCCAGCATTTT. The encoded protein is CASSAQGTGSQPQHF.

This clone was counted ten times or more. This CDR3 reads CSARDLGLAAQYF. Written as DNA, the CDR3 is TGCAGTGCTAGAGATCTTGGACTAGCGGCGCAGTACTTC. The J gene is TRBJ2-7, the V gene TRBV20-1; 10 bases map to TRBD2. Germline trimming cut 0 bases from V and 9 bases from J; bases unmatched to any gene: 5. Per germline, CDR1 DFQATT and CDR2 SNEGSKA (reference sequence). The CDR3 loop spans 13 amino acids.

This clone was counted at least ten times. This chain uses TRBV2 with TRBJ2-3; D might be TRBD1 or TRBD2, each matching 6 bases. The CDR3 is 14 amino acids. The germline V gene has CDR1 SNHLY and CDR2 FYNNEI. V dropped 7 bases and J dropped 0 bases, with 11 bases sitting between them. In DNA, the CDR3 is TGTGCCAGCAAAGGGGGGATTAGCACAGATACGCAGTATTTT. Amino acids: CASKGGISTDTQYF.

The J gene is TRBJ2-1, the V gene TRBV4-3; TRBD1 aligns across 9 bases. The germline gives CDR1 LGHNA, CDR2 YSLEER. The CDR3 consists of 16 residues. V shed 4 bases and J 2 bases; nucleotides not matched to a gene: 6. This chain's CDR3 is CASSPWGTGTYNEQFF. The CDR3 DNA follows: TGCGCCAGCAGCCCATGGGGGACAGGGACCTACAATGAGCAGTTCTTC.

This clone was counted at least ten times. V usage is TRBV18 and J usage is TRBJ1-3; unclear D gene. Trimming cost V 7 bases and J 0 bases, with 19 bases left between them. Germline loops: CDR1 KGHSH, CDR2 LQKENI. CDR3 length equals 17 residues. In nucleotides, the CDR3 is TGTGCCAGCTTGCAACTTGCCCCCCGGCGCTCTGGAAACACCATATATTTT. Protein sequence: CASLQLAPRRSGNTIYF.

As concerns this clone: Given a much more abundant clone one base away, this may be a read error. J is TRBJ2-5 and V is TRBV7-3; no definite D call. The V and J ends lost 2 bases and 5 bases respectively, with 15 bases between them. Germline values: CDR1 SGHTA, CDR2 FQGTGA. This CDR3 has 15 amino acids. In DNA form, the CDR3 reads TGTGCCAGCAGCTTATCTGCGACTCTGGGGGAGACCCAGTACTTC. Translated: CASSLSATLGETQYF.

The rearrangement uses TRBV5-1 and TRBJ2-3, with TRBD2 matching over 8 bases. The CDR3 runs 16 residues. Trimming took 2 bases from V and 0 from J; bases not matched to a gene: 5. Germline assignment: CDR1 SGHRS and CDR2 YFSETQ. In DNA, the CDR3 is TGCGCCAGCAGCTTCAGCCTAGCGGGCAGCACAGATACGCAGTATTTT. This codes for CASSFSLAGSTDTQYF.

Ten or more counts support this clone. The rearrangement uses TRBV20-1 and TRBJ2-5; TRBD2 aligns across 11 bases. CDR1 and CDR2 from the germline V gene are DFQATT and SNEGSKA (reference sequence). The V segment lost 1 base and the J segment 5 bases; nucleotides outside the gene matches: 9. The CDR3 is 16 residues long. The CDR3 region is CSARAVSGRDWETQYF. In DNA, the CDR3 is TGCAGTGCTAGAGCCGTTAGCGGGAGGGACTGGGAGACCCAGTACTTC.

The genes are TRBV4-2 and TRBJ2-1, with D perhaps TRBD1 or TRBD2 (6 bases each). V dropped 10 bases and J dropped 5 bases, with 21 bases sitting between them. CDR3 length: 15 amino acids. Germline V gene sequence: CDR1 LGHNA, CDR2 YNFKEQ. The CDR3 loop is CAISPTGAGNNEQFF. CDR3 nucleotide sequence: TGTGCCATCAGTCCGACGGGGGCGGGGAACAATGAGCAGTTCTTC.

This clone is medium-sized in the sample. The rearrangement uses TRBV2 and TRBJ1-1; D is undetermined. Trimming cost V 8 bases and J 7 bases, with 11 bases left between them. This CDR3 has 11 amino acids. Germline values: CDR1 SNHLY, CDR2 FYNNEI. The CDR3 bases are TGTGCCAGCCCCCATCCAGGTGAAGCTTTCTTT. Encoded protein: CASPHPGEAFF.

A few counts support this clone. With a much larger clone just one base away, this may be a read error. The J gene is TRBJ2-3, the V gene TRBV28; weak D call: TRBD1 (6 bases). CDR1 is MDHEN, CDR2 SYDVKM, per germline. The V end was cut by 8 bases, the J end by 8 bases, with 23 bases between. The length of the CDR3 is 15 residues. The CDR3 nucleotides are TGTGCCAGCCCCATGGCAGGGGTGTTAGGAGGTACGCAGTATTTT. This translates into CASPMAGVLGGTQYF.

This clone was seen many times. The V and J genes are TRBV7-9 and TRBJ2-7, with 13 bases matching TRBD2. V was clipped by 8 bases and J by 4 bases; unmatched bases: 8. Germline V CDR1 and CDR2: SEHNR, FQNEAQ (reference sequence). The CDR3 spans 15 residues. As DNA, the CDR3 is TGTGCCAGCCTTAGACTAGCGGGAGGTTTATACGAGCAGTACTTC. It codes for CASLRLAGGLYEQYF.

In this sample, this clone turned up a few times. A much more abundant neighbour one base away suggests this may be a read error. V gene TRBV9 combines with J gene TRBJ2-1; D call uncertain. Germline lookup yields CDR1 SGDLS and CDR2 YYNGEE. Trimming took off 1 base at V and 7 bases at J, with 6 bases between the two ends. This CDR3 has 12 residues. DNA for the CDR3: TGTGCCAGCAGCGTATCTCTAAATGAGCAGTTCTTC. Residues: CASSVSLNEQFF.

This clone was detected ten times or more. CDR3 coding DNA: TGTGCCAGCAGCGCCACTCGACTAGCGGGACAAGAGACCCAGTACTTC. Amino acid sequence: CASSATRLAGQETQYF. The chain combines TRBV9 with TRBJ2-5, with 11 nucleotides matching TRBD2. This CDR3 is 16 amino acids long. The V gene end was trimmed by 3 bases and the J gene end by 2 bases; junction bases not matched to a gene: 6. Germline lookup yields CDR1 SGDLS and CDR2 YYNGEE.

This clone was seen many times. This sequence joins TRBV30 and TRBJ2-7; D may be TRBD1 (5 bases). Germline V gene lookup returns CDR1 GTSNPN and CDR2 SVGIG (reference sequence). There are 11 residues in the CDR3. The V end lost 2 bases, the J end lost 6 bases, and 8 bases lay between the germline ends. The DNA of the CDR3 is TGTGCCTGGAGTAACCAGGGCGAGCAGTACTTC. Amino acids: CAWSNQGEQYF.

In this sample, this clone turned up many times. The genes are TRBV19 and TRBJ1-6, with TRBD1 matching 8 bases. Germline V gene lookup returns CDR1 LNHDA and CDR2 SQIVND (reference sequence). The CDR3 totals 16 residues. J gave up 10 bases and V 4 bases, and 12 bases lay outside the gene matches. This CDR3 is CASSKIFDRGGSPLHF. The DNA of the CDR3 is TGTGCCAGTAGTAAAATTTTTGACAGGGGTGGGTCACCCCTCCACTTT.